This TCR beta chain came from a study of siplizumab effects on memory and regulatory T cells. Findings and caveats of the study: Proliferating Tregs in siplizumab cultures were never verified as suppressive.

Repertoires were generated with immunoSEQ multiplex PCR, while TCRdb's copy carries only in-frame clones and drops some. Here the sample spans approximately 65,000 clones, approximately 87% being singletons. Comment on this clone: Its antigen is not known.

The CDR3 covers 14 residues. V was trimmed by 0 bases and J by 4 bases, leaving 7 bases between them. Per the germline V gene, CDR1 is ENHRY and CDR2 is SYGVKD. Unstimulated naive, memory, effector memory and TEMRA subsets underwent sequencing in three donor pairs. This sequence was found in a human donor in good health. The chain recombines TRBV10-3 with TRBJ1-5; the D is unclear. The specimen sequenced was memory CD4+ T cells sorted from blood. The CDR3 protein is CAISESGDNQPQHF. The CDR3, as DNA: TGTGCCATCAGTGAGTCGGGTGATAATCAGCCCCAGCATTTT.